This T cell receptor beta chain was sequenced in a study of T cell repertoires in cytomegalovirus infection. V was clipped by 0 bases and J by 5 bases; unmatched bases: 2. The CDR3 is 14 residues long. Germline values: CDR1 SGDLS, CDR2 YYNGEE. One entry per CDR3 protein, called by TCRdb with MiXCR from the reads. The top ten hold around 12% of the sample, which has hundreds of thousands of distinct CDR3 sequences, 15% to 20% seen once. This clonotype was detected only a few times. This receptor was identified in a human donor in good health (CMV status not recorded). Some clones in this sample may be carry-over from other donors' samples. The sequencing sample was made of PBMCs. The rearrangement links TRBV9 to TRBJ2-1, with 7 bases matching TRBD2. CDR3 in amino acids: CASSVAGGDNEQFF. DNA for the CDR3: TGTGCCAGCAGCGTAGCGGGGGGAGACAATGAGCAGTTCTTC.